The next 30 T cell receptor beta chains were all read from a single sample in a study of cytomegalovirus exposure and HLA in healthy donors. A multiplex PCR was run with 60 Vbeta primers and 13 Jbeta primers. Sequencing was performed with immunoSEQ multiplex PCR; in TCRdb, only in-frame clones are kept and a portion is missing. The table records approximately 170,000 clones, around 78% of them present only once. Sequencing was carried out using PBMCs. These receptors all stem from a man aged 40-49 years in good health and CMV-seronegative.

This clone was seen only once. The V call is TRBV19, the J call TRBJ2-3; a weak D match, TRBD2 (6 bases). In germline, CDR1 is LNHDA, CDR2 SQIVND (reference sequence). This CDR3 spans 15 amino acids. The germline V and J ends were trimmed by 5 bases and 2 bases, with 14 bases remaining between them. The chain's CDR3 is CASSSPGLYTDTQYF. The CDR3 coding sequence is TGTGCCAGTAGTTCCCCGGGACTGTACACAGATACGCAGTATTTT. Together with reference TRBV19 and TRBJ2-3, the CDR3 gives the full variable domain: DGGITQSPKYLFRKEGQNVTLSCEQNLNHDAMYWYRQDPGQGLRLIYYSQIVNDFQKGDIAEGYSVSREKKESFPLTVTSAQKNPTAFYLCASSSPGLYTDTQYFGPGTRLTVL.

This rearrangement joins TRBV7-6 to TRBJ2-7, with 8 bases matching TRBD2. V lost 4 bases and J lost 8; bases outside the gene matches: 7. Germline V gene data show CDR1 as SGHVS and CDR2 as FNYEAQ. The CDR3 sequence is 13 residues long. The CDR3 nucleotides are TGTGCCAGCAGCTCGGGGGGGTTCAGCCAGCAGTACTTC. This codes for CASSSGGFSQQYF.

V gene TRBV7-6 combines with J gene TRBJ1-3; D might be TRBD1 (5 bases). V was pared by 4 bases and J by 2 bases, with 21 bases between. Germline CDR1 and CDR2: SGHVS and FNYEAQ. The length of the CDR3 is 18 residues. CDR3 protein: CASSCTYPRVITGNTIYF. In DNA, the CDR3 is TGTGCCAGCAGCTGTACCTACCCCAGGGTAATTACTGGAAACACCATATATTTT.

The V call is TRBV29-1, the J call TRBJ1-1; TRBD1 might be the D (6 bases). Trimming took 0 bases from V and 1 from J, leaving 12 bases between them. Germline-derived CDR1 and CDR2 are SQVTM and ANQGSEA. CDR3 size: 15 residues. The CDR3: CSVEEGRTANTEAFF. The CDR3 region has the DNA TGCAGCGTTGAAGAGGGGCGGACAGCGAACACTGAAGCTTTCTTT.

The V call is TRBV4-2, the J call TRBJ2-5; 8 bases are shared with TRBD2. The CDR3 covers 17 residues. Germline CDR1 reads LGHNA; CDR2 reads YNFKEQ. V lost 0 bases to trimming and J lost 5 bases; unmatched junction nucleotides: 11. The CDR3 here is CASSQEPTDSGTETQYF. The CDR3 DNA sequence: TGTGCCAGCAGCCAAGAACCCACGGATAGCGGGACGGAGACCCAGTACTTC.

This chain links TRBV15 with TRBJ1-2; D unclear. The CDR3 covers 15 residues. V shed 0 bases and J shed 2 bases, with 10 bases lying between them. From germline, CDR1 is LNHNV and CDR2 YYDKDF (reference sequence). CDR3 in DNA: TGTGCCACCAGCAGAGATTGGAGTTACAACTATGGCTACACCTTC. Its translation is CATSRDWSYNYGYTF.

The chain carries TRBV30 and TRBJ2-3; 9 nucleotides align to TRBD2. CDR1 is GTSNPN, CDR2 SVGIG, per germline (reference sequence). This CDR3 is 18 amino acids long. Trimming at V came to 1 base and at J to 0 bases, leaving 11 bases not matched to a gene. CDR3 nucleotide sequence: TGTGCCTGGAGTGGACCGGGACTAGCTCCACGAAGCACAGATACGCAGTATTTT. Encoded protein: CAWSGPGLAPRSTDTQYF.

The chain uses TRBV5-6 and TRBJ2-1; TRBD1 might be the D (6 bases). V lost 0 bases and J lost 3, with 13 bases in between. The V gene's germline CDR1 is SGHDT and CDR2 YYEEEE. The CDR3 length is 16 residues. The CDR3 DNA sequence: TGTGCCAGCAGCTTGGTGGGGGCAGGACTCTACAATGAGCAGTTCTTC. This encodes CASSLVGAGLYNEQFF. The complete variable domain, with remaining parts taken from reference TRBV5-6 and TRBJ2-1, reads DAGVTQSPTHLIKTRGQQVTLRCSPKSGHDTVSWYQQALGQGPQFIFQYYEEEERQRGNFPDRFSGHQFPNYSSELNVNALLLGDSALYLCASSLVGAGLYNEQFFGPGTRLTVL.

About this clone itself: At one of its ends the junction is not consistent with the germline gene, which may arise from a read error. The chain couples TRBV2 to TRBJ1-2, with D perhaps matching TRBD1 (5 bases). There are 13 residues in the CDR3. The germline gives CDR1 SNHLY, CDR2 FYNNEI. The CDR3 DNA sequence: TGTGCCAGCGGTGAAGGACAATTCTATGGCTACACCTTC. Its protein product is CASGEGQFYGYTF.

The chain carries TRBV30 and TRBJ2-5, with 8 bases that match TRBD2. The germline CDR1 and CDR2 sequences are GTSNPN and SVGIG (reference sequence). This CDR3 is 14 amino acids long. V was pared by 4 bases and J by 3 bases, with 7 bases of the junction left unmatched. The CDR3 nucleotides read TGTGCCTGGACGGGGGGGGTCGGAGAAGAGACCCAGTACTTC. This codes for CAWTGGVGEETQYF.

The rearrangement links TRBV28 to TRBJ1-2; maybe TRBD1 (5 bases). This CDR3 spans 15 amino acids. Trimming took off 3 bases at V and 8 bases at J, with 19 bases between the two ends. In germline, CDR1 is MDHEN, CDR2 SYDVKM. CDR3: CASSFLHQGLYGYTF. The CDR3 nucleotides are TGTGCCAGCAGTTTTCTCCACCAGGGTCTGTACGGCTACACCTTC.

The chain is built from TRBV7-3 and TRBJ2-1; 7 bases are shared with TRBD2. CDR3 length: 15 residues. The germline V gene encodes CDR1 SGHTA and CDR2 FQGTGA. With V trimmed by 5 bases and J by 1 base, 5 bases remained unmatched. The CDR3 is CASSGGEGSYNEQFF. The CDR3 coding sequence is TGTGCCAGCAGCGGTGGGGAGGGGTCCTACAATGAGCAGTTCTTC.

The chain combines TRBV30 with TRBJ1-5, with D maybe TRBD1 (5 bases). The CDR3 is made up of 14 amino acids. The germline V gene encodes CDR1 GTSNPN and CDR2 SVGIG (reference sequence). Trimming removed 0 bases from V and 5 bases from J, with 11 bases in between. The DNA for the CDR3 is TGTGCCTGGAGTGTAACGGGGGTCGATCAGCCCCAGCATTTT. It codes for CAWSVTGVDQPQHF.

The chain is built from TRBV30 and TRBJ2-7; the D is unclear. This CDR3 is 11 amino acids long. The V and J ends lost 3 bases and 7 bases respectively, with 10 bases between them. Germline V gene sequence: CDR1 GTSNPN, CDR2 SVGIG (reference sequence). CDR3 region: CAWSVEWEQYF. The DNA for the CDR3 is TGTGCCTGGAGCGTAGAATGGGAGCAGTACTTC.

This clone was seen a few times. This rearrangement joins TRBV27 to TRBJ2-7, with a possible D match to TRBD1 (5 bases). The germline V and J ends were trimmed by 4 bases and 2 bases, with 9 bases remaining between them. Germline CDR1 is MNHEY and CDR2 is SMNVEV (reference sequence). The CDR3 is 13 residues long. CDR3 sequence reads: CASSWGLPYEQYF. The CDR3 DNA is TGTGCCAGCAGTTGGGGCTTACCCTACGAGCAGTACTTC.

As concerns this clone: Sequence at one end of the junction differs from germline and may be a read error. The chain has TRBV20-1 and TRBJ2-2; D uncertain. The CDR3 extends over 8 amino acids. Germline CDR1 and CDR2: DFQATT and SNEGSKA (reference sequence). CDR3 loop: CSAGELFF. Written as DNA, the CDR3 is TGTTCGGCCGGGGAGCTGTTTTTT.

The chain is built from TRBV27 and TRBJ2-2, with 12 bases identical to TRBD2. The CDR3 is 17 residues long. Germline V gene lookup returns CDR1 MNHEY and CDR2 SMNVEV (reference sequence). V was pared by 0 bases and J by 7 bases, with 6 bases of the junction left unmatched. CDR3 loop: CASSLSETSGSIGELFF. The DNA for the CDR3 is TGTGCCAGCAGTTTATCGGAGACTAGCGGGAGTATCGGGGAGCTGTTTTTT.

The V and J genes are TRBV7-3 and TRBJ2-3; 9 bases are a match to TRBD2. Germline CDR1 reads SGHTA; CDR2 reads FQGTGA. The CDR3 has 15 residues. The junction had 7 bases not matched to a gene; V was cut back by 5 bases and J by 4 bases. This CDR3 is CASSRRAGGADTQYF. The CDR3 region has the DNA TGTGCCAGCAGCCGACGAGCGGGAGGAGCAGATACGCAGTATTTT.

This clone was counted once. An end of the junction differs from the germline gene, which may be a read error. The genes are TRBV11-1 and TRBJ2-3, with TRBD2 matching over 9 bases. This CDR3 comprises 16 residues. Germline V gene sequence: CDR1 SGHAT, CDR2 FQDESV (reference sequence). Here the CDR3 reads CAGSLTSGGYTDTQYF. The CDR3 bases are TGTGCCGGCAGCTTGACGAGCGGGGGGTACACAGATACGCAGTATTTT.

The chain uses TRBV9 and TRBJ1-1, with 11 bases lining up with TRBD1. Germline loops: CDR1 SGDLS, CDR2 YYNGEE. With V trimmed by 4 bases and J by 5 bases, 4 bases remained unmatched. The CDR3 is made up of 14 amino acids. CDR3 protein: CASSPRDRGTEAFF. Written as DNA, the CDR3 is TGTGCCAGCAGCCCCCGGGACAGGGGGACTGAAGCTTTCTTT.

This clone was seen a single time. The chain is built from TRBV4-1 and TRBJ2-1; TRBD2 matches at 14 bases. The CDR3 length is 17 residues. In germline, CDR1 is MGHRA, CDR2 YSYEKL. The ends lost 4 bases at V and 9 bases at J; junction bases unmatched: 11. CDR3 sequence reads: CASSLSWGLAGVAEQFF. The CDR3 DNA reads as TGCGCCAGCAGCCTCTCCTGGGGACTAGCGGGAGTCGCTGAGCAGTTCTTC.

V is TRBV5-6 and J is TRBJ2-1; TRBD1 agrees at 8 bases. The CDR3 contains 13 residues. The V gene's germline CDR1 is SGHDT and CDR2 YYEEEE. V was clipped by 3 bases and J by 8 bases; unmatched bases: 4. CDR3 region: CASSSDRGDEQFF. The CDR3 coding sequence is TGTGCCAGCAGCTCAGACAGGGGTGATGAGCAGTTCTTC. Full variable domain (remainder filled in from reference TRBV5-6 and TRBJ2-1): DAGVTQSPTHLIKTRGQQVTLRCSPKSGHDTVSWYQQALGQGPQFIFQYYEEEERQRGNFPDRFSGHQFPNYSSELNVNALLLGDSALYLCASSSDRGDEQFFGPGTRLTVL.

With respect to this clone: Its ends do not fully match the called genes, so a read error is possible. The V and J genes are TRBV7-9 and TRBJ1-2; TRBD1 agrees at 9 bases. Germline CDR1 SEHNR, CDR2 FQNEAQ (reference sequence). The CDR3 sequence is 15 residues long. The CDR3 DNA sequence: TGTTCCAGCAGCTCTGCGGGACAGGGAGGATATGGCTACACCTTC. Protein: CSSSSAGQGGYGYTF.

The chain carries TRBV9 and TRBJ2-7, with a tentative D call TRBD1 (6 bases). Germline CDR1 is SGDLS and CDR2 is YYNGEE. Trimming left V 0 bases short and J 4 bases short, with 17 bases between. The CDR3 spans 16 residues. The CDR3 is CASSVEVGTPSYEQYF. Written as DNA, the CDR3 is TGTGCCAGCAGCGTAGAAGTGGGGACACCATCGTACGAGCAGTACTTC.

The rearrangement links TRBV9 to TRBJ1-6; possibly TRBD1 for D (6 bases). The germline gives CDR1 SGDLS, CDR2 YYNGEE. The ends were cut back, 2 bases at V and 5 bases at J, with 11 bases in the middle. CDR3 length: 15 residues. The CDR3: CASSVSDRHNSPLHF. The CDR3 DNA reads TGTGCCAGCAGCGTGTCGGACAGACATAATTCACCCCTCCACTTT. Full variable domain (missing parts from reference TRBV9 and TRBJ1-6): DSGVTQTPKHLITATGQRVTLRCSPRSGDLSVYWYQQSLDQGLQFLIQYYNGEERAKGNILERFSAQQFPDLHSELNLSSLELGDSALYFCASSVSDRHNSPLHFGNGTRLTVT.

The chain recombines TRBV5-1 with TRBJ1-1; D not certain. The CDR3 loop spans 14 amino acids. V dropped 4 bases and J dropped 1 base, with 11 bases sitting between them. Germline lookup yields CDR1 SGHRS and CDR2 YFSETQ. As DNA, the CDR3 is TGCGCCAGCAGCCCTAATAGACAGAACACTGAAGCTTTCTTT. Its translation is CASSPNRQNTEAFF. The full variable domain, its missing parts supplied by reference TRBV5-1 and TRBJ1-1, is KAGVTQTPRYLIKTRGQQVTLSCSPISGHRSVSWYQQTPGQGLQFLFEYFSETQRNKGNFPGRFSGRQFSNSRSEMNVSTLELGDSALYLCASSPNRQNTEAFFGQGTRLTVV.

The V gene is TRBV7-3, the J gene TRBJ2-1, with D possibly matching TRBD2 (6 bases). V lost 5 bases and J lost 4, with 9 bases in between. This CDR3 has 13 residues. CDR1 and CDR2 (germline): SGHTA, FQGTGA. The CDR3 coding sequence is TGTGCCAGCAGCCGGACTAAGTACAATGAGCAGTTCTTC. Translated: CASSRTKYNEQFF.

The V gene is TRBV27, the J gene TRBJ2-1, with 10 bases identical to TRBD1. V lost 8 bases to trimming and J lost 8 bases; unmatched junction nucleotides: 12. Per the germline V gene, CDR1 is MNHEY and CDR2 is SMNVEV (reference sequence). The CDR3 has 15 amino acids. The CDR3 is CASGYLRQGADEQFF. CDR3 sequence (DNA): TGTGCCAGCGGATATTTAAGACAGGGGGCAGATGAGCAGTTCTTC.

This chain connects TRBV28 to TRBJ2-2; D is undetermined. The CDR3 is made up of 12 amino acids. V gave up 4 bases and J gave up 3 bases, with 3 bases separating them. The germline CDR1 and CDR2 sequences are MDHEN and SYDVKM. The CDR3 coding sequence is TGTGCCAGCAGTTCTCACACCGGGGAGCTGTTTTTT. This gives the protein CASSSHTGELFF.

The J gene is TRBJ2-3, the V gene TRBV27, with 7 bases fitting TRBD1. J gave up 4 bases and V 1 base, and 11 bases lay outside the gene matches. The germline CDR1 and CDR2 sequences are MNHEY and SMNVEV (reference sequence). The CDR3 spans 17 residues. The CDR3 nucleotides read TGTGCCAGCAGTTTATTGACGACAGGGCATAGGGCAGATACGCAGTATTTT. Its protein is CASSLLTTGHRADTQYF.